The rows below give T cell receptor beta chains drawn from one sample of a study of T cell repertoires in cytomegalovirus infection. TCRdb used MiXCR to reprocess the reads, holding one entry per CDR3 protein. The sample lists 300,000 to 400,000 distinct CDR3 sequences, 15% to 20% occurring once. The specimen sequenced was PBMCs. The receptor set was obtained from a human donor in good health (CMV status not recorded). Some clones in this sample may be carry-over from other donors' samples. Each CDR3 is given with its conserved first and last residue. Each record gives: D gene, V gene, clone size, J gene, CDR3 protein, CDR3 DNA. The D gene is left open where the match is weak. A clone size is listed for some rows: how often the clone was seen (once, few, many), or a class if it is expanded.

NA	TRBV7-8	many	TRBJ1-5	CASSLERFHREHF	TGTGCCAGCAGCCTAGAGCGATTCCATCGGGAGCATTTT
NA	TRBV12-5	few	TRBJ2-3	CASGLVSPLSTDTQYF	TGTGCTAGTGGTTTGGTAAGCCCATTGAGCACAGATACGCAGTATTTT
NA	TRBV27	few	TRBJ1-6	CASSFYRVNSPLHF	TGTGCCAGCAGTTTCTACAGGGTTAATTCACCCCTCCACTTT
TRBD1	TRBV4-2	few	TRBJ1-2	CASSHPRGAITF	TGTGCCAGCAGCCATCCCAGGGGGGCCATTACCTTC
NA	TRBV18	NA	TRBJ1-1	CASSPTGRITEAFF	TGTGCCAGCTCACCAACAGGGCGGATCACTGAAGCTTTCTTT
TRBD2	TRBV4-2	few	TRBJ2-5	CASSQERSSGGLGETQYF	TGTGCCAGCAGCCAAGAGCGGAGTAGCGGGGGATTGGGAGAGACCCAGTACTTC
TRBD1	TRBV19	NA	TRBJ1-4	CASSIVTGVTTNEKLFF	TGTGCCAGTAGTATAGTAACAGGGGTTACAACTAATGAAAAACTGTTTTTT
NA	TRBV12-3/TRBV12-4	many	TRBJ1-2	CASSLAEAVYGYTF	TGTGCCAGCAGTTTAGCGGAGGCAGTCTATGGCTACACCTTC
NA	TRBV7-9	few	TRBJ2-3	CASSPWGKGGTDTQYF	TGTGCCAGCAGCCCCTGGGGTAAAGGTGGAACAGATACGCAGTATTTT
TRBD2	TRBV7-2	many	TRBJ2-3	CASTPTPGLAGGDTQYF	TGTGCCAGCACCCCCACCCCCGGACTAGCGGGGGGGGATACGCAGTATTTT
TRBD2	TRBV7-2	NA	TRBJ2-7	CASSLDGRASYEQYF	TGTGCCAGCAGCTTAGACGGGAGGGCTTCCTACGAGCAGTACTTC
NA	TRBV7-8	many	TRBJ2-7	CASSPKDHRAEQYF	TGTGCCAGCAGCCCAAAGGACCACAGGGCCGAGCAGTACTTC
NA	TRBV11-2	many	TRBJ2-3	CASSLSADTQYF	TGTGCCAGCAGCCTTTCTGCCGATACGCAGTATTTT
NA	TRBV25-1	NA	TRBJ2-4	CASSEWGGGIQYF	TGTGCCAGCAGTGAATGGGGAGGCGGCATTCAGTACTTC
NA	TRBV7-7	many	TRBJ2-5	CASSSDDRETQYF	TGTGCCAGCAGCTCGGACGACAGGGAGACCCAGTACTTC
TRBD1	TRBV2	NA	TRBJ2-1	CASRGQEQFF	TGTGCCAGCAGGGGACAGGAGCAGTTCTTC
NA	TRBV5-6	NA	TRBJ1-1	CASSLGGGRDTEAFF	TGTGCCAGCAGCTTGGGCGGGGGCCGGGACACTGAAGCTTTCTTT
TRBD2	TRBV5-4	few	TRBJ2-1	CASSLAGTRTYNEQFF	TGTGCCAGCAGCTTGGCAGGGACTAGAACCTACAATGAGCAGTTCTTC
TRBD2	TRBV10-3	many	TRBJ2-7	CAISDVTQTGTSANEQYF	TGTGCCATCAGTGACGTTACCCAAACCGGGACTAGCGCCAACGAGCAGTACTTC
NA	TRBV7-2	many	TRBJ2-7	CASSSAPAEQYF	TGTGCCAGCAGCTCCGCCCCGGCCGAGCAGTACTTC
NA	TRBV6-2/TRBV6-3	NA	TRBJ2-5	CASSRPPPSETQYF	TGTGCCAGCAGCCGTCCTCCCCCTTCAGAGACCCAGTACTTC
TRBD2	TRBV20-1	few	TRBJ2-3	CSARHDLGLRNTQYF	TGCAGTGCTAGACATGACCTGGGACTACGAAATACGCAGTATTTT
TRBD2	TRBV5-4	NA	TRBJ2-1	CASSYGGSAYNEQFF	TGTGCCAGCAGCTACGGGGGGTCGGCCTACAATGAGCAGTTCTTC
NA	TRBV2	few	TRBJ1-2	CASIGGYYGYTF	TGTGCCAGCATAGGAGGGTACTATGGCTACACCTTC
NA	TRBV20-1	few	TRBJ1-6	CSARAAGNSPLHF	TGCAGTGCTAGGGCCGCAGGAAATTCACCCCTCCACTTT
NA	TRBV7-2	many	TRBJ2-5	CASSLALRGSGETQYF	TGTGCCAGCAGCTTAGCGCTTCGGGGGTCGGGAGAGACCCAGTACTTC
TRBD2	TRBV7-9	many	TRBJ2-1	CASSPLAGGRNEQFF	TGTGCCAGCAGCCCCCTAGCGGGAGGGCGAAATGAGCAGTTCTTC
TRBD1	TRBV5-4	NA	TRBJ1-1	CASSEGAMEAFF	TGTGCCAGCAGCGAGGGGGCAATGGAAGCTTTCTTT
TRBD2	TRBV7-6	many	TRBJ2-7	CASSLNDRGGYEQYF	TGTGCCAGCAGCTTAAACGACCGCGGGGGTTACGAGCAGTACTTC
NA	TRBV7-9	NA	TRBJ2-3	CANSFLWGASTDTQYF	TGTGCCAACAGCTTTCTCTGGGGAGCTAGCACAGATACGCAGTATTTT
TRBD2	TRBV7-2	many	TRBJ2-1	CASSFSGTSYYNEQFF	TGTGCCAGCAGCTTTAGCGGGACATCTTACTACAATGAGCAGTTCTTC
NA	TRBV7-2	many	TRBJ1-1	CASSLVAGEGAFF	TGTGCCAGCAGCTTAGTCGCAGGGGAAGGGGCTTTCTTT
NA	TRBV6-6	few	TRBJ2-3	CASSSWTQFGTQYF	TGTGCCAGCAGTTCGTGGACCCAATTCGGCACGCAGTATTTT
TRBD2	TRBV4-1	NA	TRBJ2-1	CASSLLGTSDEQFF	TGCGCCAGCAGCCTGCTGGGGACTAGCGATGAGCAGTTCTTC
NA	TRBV5-1	few	TRBJ1-1	CASRVQESMNTEAFF	TGCGCCAGCAGGGTACAGGAATCCATGAACACTGAAGCTTTCTTT
TRBD1	TRBV29-1	NA	TRBJ1-2	CSAGTVEGYTF	TGCAGCGCCGGGACAGTGGAAGGCTACACCTTC
NA	TRBV7-2	many	TRBJ1-2	CASSVRQGVNYGYTF	TGTGCCAGCAGCGTCAGGCAGGGTGTAAACTATGGCTACACCTTC
NA	TRBV7-8	few	TRBJ2-1	CASSFGPPAGREQFF	TGTGCCAGCAGCTTCGGACCCCCGGCGGGGCGGGAGCAGTTCTTC
NA	TRBV6-5	NA	TRBJ2-3	CASRQDTDTQYF	TGTGCCAGCAGACAGGACACAGATACGCAGTATTTT
NA	TRBV2	many	TRBJ2-5	CASSLTPGGETQYF	TGTGCCAGCAGTCTGACACCGGGTGGGGAGACCCAGTACTTC
NA	TRBV12-3/TRBV12-4	NA	TRBJ1-5	CASAQQLWPQHF	TGTGCCAGCGCCCAGCAGCTCTGGCCCCAGCATTTT
TRBD1	TRBV30	few	TRBJ2-3	CAWSPRDRQGDTQYF	TGTGCCTGGAGCCCCCGGGACAGACAGGGAGATACGCAGTATTTT
NA	TRBV7-6	many	TRBJ1-5	CASSPTDGANQPQHF	TGTGCCAGCAGCCCCACGGACGGAGCCAATCAGCCCCAGCATTTT
NA	TRBV11-2	NA	TRBJ2-1	CASSWTPVNEQFF	TGTGCCAGCAGCTGGACCCCCGTCAATGAGCAGTTCTTC
TRBD1	TRBV7-2	many	TRBJ1-5	CASSSPHRTGKKAGQPQHF	TGTGCCAGCAGCTCCCCTCACAGGACAGGGAAGAAGGCGGGTCAGCCCCAGCATTTT
NA	TRBV27	NA	TRBJ2-1	CASSKTTGDEQFF	TGTGCCAGCAGTAAGACCACCGGGGATGAGCAGTTCTTC
NA	TRBV2	few	TRBJ2-2	CASRDRATGELFF	TGTGCCAGCCGGGACCGGGCCACCGGGGAGCTGTTTTTT
TRBD1	TRBV18	few	TRBJ1-6	CASSFGQGGNSPLHF	TGTGCCAGCTCATTCGGACAGGGGGGAAATTCACCCCTCCACTTT
TRBD1	TRBV12-3/TRBV12-4	NA	TRBJ1-2	CASSRPGQGGYTF	TGTGCCAGCAGCAGACCAGGACAGGGTGGCTACACCTTC
NA	TRBV6-2/TRBV6-3	many	TRBJ1-1	CASSYSFRDTEAFF	TGTGCCAGCAGTTACTCGTTCCGGGACACTGAAGCTTTCTTT
TRBD2	TRBV10-3	NA	TRBJ2-1	CAITTSGRTSNEQFF	TGTGCCATCACGACTAGCGGGAGGACTAGCAATGAGCAGTTCTTC
NA	TRBV7-2	many	TRBJ1-3	CASSRRHHSDTIYF	TGTGCCAGCAGCCGTCGACATCATTCGGACACCATATATTTT
NA	TRBV11-2	NA	TRBJ1-1	CASSRSLGRTEAFF	TGTGCCAGCAGCCGCAGTCTGGGGCGTACTGAAGCTTTCTTT